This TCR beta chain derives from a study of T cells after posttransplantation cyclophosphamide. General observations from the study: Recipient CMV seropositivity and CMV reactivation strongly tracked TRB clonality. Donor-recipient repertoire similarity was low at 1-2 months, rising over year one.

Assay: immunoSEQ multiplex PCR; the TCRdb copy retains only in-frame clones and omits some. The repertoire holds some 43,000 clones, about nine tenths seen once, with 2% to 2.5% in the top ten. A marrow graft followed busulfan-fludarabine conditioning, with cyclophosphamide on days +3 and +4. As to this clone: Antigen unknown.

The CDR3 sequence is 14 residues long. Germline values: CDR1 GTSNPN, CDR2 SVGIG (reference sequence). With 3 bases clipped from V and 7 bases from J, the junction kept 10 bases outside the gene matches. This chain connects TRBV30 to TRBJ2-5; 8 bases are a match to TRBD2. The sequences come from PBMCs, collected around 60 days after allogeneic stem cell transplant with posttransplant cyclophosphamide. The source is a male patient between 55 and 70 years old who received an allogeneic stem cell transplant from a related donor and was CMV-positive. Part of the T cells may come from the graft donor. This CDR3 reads CAWSLRSGGGTQYF. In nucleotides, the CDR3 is TGTGCCTGGAGCCTTCGATCGGGAGGGGGGACCCAGTACTTC.